This record looks at one TCR beta chain sequence and its context. Its antigen is undetermined. This record comes from a study of cytomegalovirus exposure and HLA in healthy donors. Primers: 60 Vbeta forward and 13 Jbeta reverse. The repertoire was sequenced with immunoSEQ multiplex PCR; TCRdb's copy has only in-frame clones and lacks some. The sample comprises roughly 120,000 clones, less than 80% of which are singletons, and 1.5% to 2.5% rests with the top ten. The CDR3 totals 16 residues. V dropped 2 bases and J dropped 4 bases, with 17 bases sitting between them. The germline CDR1 and CDR2 sequences are SGHRS and YFSETQ. Findings and limits, study-wide: The authors enumerated around 150 TCR beta chains as linked to cytomegalovirus. Highest at DRB1 and lowest at HLA-C, TCR association rates differed among HLA loci in a later analysis.

This TCR was sampled from a man aged 50-60 years in good health and CMV-seronegative. The sample comprised PBMCs. V usage is TRBV5-1 and J usage is TRBJ2-3, with D perhaps matching TRBD1 (6 bases). The DNA for the CDR3 is TGCGCCAGCAGCTTAGACCGCAGGGGCGGCTCAGATACGCAGTATTTT. It specifies CASSLDRRGGSDTQYF.